This T cell receptor beta chain was identified in a study of metastatic and nonmetastatic thyroid tumors. Study results and caveats: Versus benign nodules, malignant thyroid tumors reportedly had significantly higher TCR beta diversity, in blood and tumor.

TCRdb re-processed the PCR reads through MiXCR. The sample contains roughly 42,000 clones, 18% of which appear only once. All patients were untreated before thyroid surgery. This clone has a count of ten or more. Its antigen is as yet unknown. Sequencing used tumor tissue. This receptor was obtained from a female donor with papillary thyroid cancer or a benign thyroid nodule (not recorded which). Some clones in this sample may be carry-over from other donors' samples.

Written as DNA, the CDR3 is TGTGCCAGCAGCGTGGGGACTAGCGACTTGGATGAGCAGTTCTTC. Protein product: CASSVGTSDLDEQFF. The chain links TRBV9 to TRBJ2-1; 10 positions agree with TRBD2. After removal of 2 bases from V and 8 bases from J, the junction contained 7 bases not matched to a gene. This CDR3 contains 15 residues. Germline V gene sequence: CDR1 SGDLS, CDR2 YYNGEE.